Following are 17 T cell receptor beta chains from one sample sequenced in a study of CD4+ T cells in melanoma. Clones were sequenced by immunoSEQ multiplex PCR, and TCRdb holds only the in-frame ones, with some missing. Of several thousand clones in the sample, about 72% were seen once. The sequenced sample was cells from a culture (not recorded whether cultured in vitro). Receptors originate from a human donor with melanoma.

V and J are TRBV6-5 and TRBJ2-7; 13 nucleotides agree with TRBD2. Germline V gene lookup returns CDR1 MNHEY and CDR2 SVGAGI. CDR3 length: 15 residues. The trim removed 5 bases at V and 4 bases at J, leaving 5 bases unmatched. CDR3 amino acids: CASSPTSGGLYEQYF. DNA for the CDR3: TGTGCCAGCAGTCCGACTAGCGGGGGGTTATACGAGCAGTACTTC.

The rearrangement uses TRBV7-6 and TRBJ1-3, with TRBD1 as a possible D gene (6 bases). The V gene's germline CDR1 is SGHVS and CDR2 FNYEAQ. Trimming shortened V by 2 bases and J by 3 bases, and 14 bases separated the two germline ends. The CDR3 runs to 16 residues. Written as DNA, the CDR3 is TGTGCCAGCAGCTTACAAGGGGGGCAGATTGGAAACACCATATATTTT. Translation: CASSLQGGQIGNTIYF. Together with reference TRBV7-6 and TRBJ1-3, the CDR3 gives the full variable domain: GAGVSQSPRYKVTKRGQDVALRCDPISGHVSLYWYRQALGQGPEFLTYFNYEAQQDKSGLPNDRFSAERPEGSISTLTIQRTEQRDSAMYRCASSLQGGQIGNTIYFGEGSWLTVV.

V and J are TRBV9 and TRBJ2-3; 7 bases align to TRBD2. V dropped 4 bases and J dropped 6; count of bases not matched to a gene: 14. The germline gives CDR1 SGDLS, CDR2 YYNGEE. The CDR3 loop spans 16 amino acids. CDR3 loop: CASSPLAEPSLDTQYF. The CDR3 DNA follows: TGTGCCAGCAGCCCCCTAGCGGAGCCTTCGCTTGATACGCAGTATTTT.

J is TRBJ2-2 and V is TRBV7-2; 10 bases match TRBD2. Trimming cost V 2 bases and J 4 bases; bases outside gene matches: 1. The CDR3 runs to 15 residues. Germline CDR1 and CDR2: SGHTA and FQGNSA. CDR3 sequence (DNA): TGTGCCAGCAGCTTAATAGCGGGGGGCACCGGGGAGCTGTTTTTT. Translation gives CASSLIAGGTGELFF.

V and J are TRBV11-2 and TRBJ2-6, with unresolved D. The CDR3 is 15 amino acids. Germline values: CDR1 SGHAT, CDR2 FQNNGV. The V end was cut by 5 bases, the J end by 2 bases, with 10 bases between. CDR3 nucleotide sequence: TGTGCCAGCAGCCTCACCCCGGCTGGGGCCAACGTCCTGACTTTC. Its translation: CASSLTPAGANVLTF.

The chain joins TRBV7-8 to TRBJ1-1; a weak D match, TRBD1 (5 bases). CDR3 size: 13 residues. The V gene's germline CDR1 is SGHVS and CDR2 FQNEAQ. V was trimmed by 5 bases and J by 1 base, leaving 8 bases between them. CDR3 protein: CASSGRGNTEAFF. DNA for the CDR3: TGTGCCAGCAGCGGAAGGGGGAACACTGAAGCTTTCTTT. The full variable domain, with the rest looked up from reference TRBV7-8 and TRBJ1-1, is GAGVSQSPRYKVAKRGQDVALRCDPISGHVSLFWYQQALGQGPEFLTYFQNEAQLDKSGLPSDRFFAERPEGSVSTLKIQRTQQEDSAVYLCASSGRGNTEAFFGQGTRLTVV.

V usage is TRBV5-1 and J usage is TRBJ2-1; 9 bases match TRBD2. Germline V gives CDR1 SGHRS, CDR2 YFSETQ. The CDR3 has 14 residues. V was pared by 6 bases and J by 8 bases, with 9 bases of the junction left unmatched. The CDR3 sequence: CASTPGLASYEQFF. In DNA, the CDR3 is TGCGCCAGCACTCCGGGACTAGCTTCATATGAGCAGTTCTTC.

The genes are TRBV29-1 and TRBJ1-4; D may be TRBD1 (5 bases). From germline, CDR1 is SQVTM and CDR2 ANQGSEA. The CDR3 consists of 15 residues. Trimming cost V 2 bases and J 4 bases, with 14 bases left between them. The CDR3 nucleotides are TGCAGCGTTGAAAGCGGGACTCCTTTTAATGAAAAACTGTTTTTT. Translated, it gives CSVESGTPFNEKLFF.

In its sample, this clone was seen once. The CDR3 loop is CASSTPTSGRGNEQFF. The DNA of the CDR3 is TGTGCCAGCAGCACCCCGACTAGCGGCCGGGGCAATGAGCAGTTCTTC. This chain links TRBV5-5 with TRBJ2-1; 9 nucleotides align to TRBD2. The CDR3 covers 16 residues. Losses at the gene ends were 4 bases for V and 6 bases for J; bases not matched to a gene: 11. Germline V gene data show CDR1 as SGHKS and CDR2 as YYEKEE (reference sequence).

The chain carries TRBV5-1 and TRBJ1-5; D possibly corresponds to TRBD1 (5 bases). Trimming cost V 4 bases and J 0 bases, with 14 bases left between them. The germline CDR1 and CDR2 sequences are SGHRS and YFSETQ. This CDR3 region has 16 residues. CDR3 residues: CASSIYRFDSNQPQHF. CDR3 sequence (DNA): TGCGCCAGCAGCATTTACAGGTTTGATAGCAATCAGCCCCAGCATTTT. The full variable domain, in which reference TRBV5-1 and TRBJ1-5 provide the parts outside the CDR3, is KAGVTQTPRYLIKTRGQQVTLSCSPISGHRSVSWYQQTPGQGLQFLFEYFSETQRNKGNFPGRFSGRQFSNSRSEMNVSTLELGDSALYLCASSIYRFDSNQPQHFGDGTRLSIL.

The J gene is TRBJ2-3, the V gene TRBV5-1, with D possibly TRBD1 on 6 matching bases. The CDR3 has 14 amino acids. CDR1 is SGHRS, CDR2 YFSETQ, per germline. Trimming stripped 6 bases from V and 0 bases from J, with 11 bases between. CDR3 sequence reads: CASNRGGSTDTQYF. The CDR3 DNA is TGCGCCAGCAACCGAGGGGGTAGCACAGATACGCAGTATTTT.

The chain recombines TRBV5-1 with TRBJ1-1; possible D gene TRBD1, 6 bases. Trimming took 4 bases from V and 10 from J, leaving 17 bases between them. CDR1 is SGHRS and CDR2 is YFSETQ in the germline V gene. The length of the CDR3 is 13 residues. For the CDR3, the DNA is TGCGCCAGCAGCCGTTCCAGACAGGTAAGAGCTTTCTTT. Translating gives CASSRSRQVRAFF. The whole variable domain, filled in from reference TRBV5-1 and TRBJ1-1, reads KAGVTQTPRYLIKTRGQQVTLSCSPISGHRSVSWYQQTPGQGLQFLFEYFSETQRNKGNFPGRFSGRQFSNSRSEMNVSTLELGDSALYLCASSRSRQVRAFFGQGTRLTVV.

This chain connects TRBV2 to TRBJ2-1; D might be TRBD2 (6 bases). This CDR3 comprises 13 residues. CDR1 is SNHLY, CDR2 FYNNEI, per germline. The V end was cut by 6 bases, the J end by 10 bases, with 16 bases between. The CDR3 nucleotides are TGTGCCAGCAGCGCTTCGGCGGAGGGAGAGCAGTTCTTC. Encoded protein: CASSASAEGEQFF.

This clone appeared once. The V gene is TRBV9, the J gene TRBJ1-5; 9 positions agree with TRBD1. After removal of 2 bases from V and 6 bases from J, the junction contained 6 bases not matched to a gene. CDR1 and CDR2 from the germline V gene are SGDLS and YYNGEE. CDR3 length equals 15 residues. The CDR3 is CASSVGTGSGQPQHF. The CDR3, as DNA: TGTGCCAGCAGCGTGGGGACAGGGAGCGGTCAGCCCCAGCATTTT.

This clone is a singleton in its sample. V gene TRBV5-1 combines with J gene TRBJ2-3; a weak D match, TRBD2 (7 bases). The CDR3 contains 15 residues. The germline V and J ends were trimmed by 4 bases and 0 bases, with 12 bases remaining between them. The germline V gene encodes CDR1 SGHRS and CDR2 YFSETQ. CDR3 in amino acids: CASSSGDTSTDTQYF. The CDR3 nucleotides read TGCGCCAGCAGCAGCGGGGACACTAGCACAGATACGCAGTATTTT.

This clone was observed once. The V and J genes are TRBV5-5 and TRBJ2-7; D not certain. Deletions cut 3 bases from V and 1 base from J, with 14 bases between. This CDR3 contains 15 residues. CDR1 SGHKS and CDR2 YYEKEE come from the germline V gene (reference sequence). The DNA of the CDR3 is TGTGCCAGCAGCTGGCGTGTGGGATTATCCTACGAGCAGTACTTC. Translating it yields CASSWRVGLSYEQYF.

The genes are TRBV4-2 and TRBJ1-1; D is possibly TRBD1 (6 bases). Trimming removed 5 bases at V and 1 base at J, with 11 bases between. This CDR3 has 14 amino acids. Germline loops: CDR1 LGHNA, CDR2 YNFKEQ. The DNA of the CDR3 is TGTGCCAGCAGCTTACAGGGTGGGAACACTGAAGCTTTCTTT. Translating gives CASSLQGGNTEAFF.